The present T cell receptor (beta chain) was sequenced within a study of cytomegalovirus exposure and HLA in healthy donors. Donors came from a validation cohort of 90 to 150 subjects, distinct from the first 666-subject cohort. Findings and limits, study-wide: Roughly 170 TCR beta chains were listed as cytomegalovirus-associated. Cytomegalovirus status, reportedly, was diagnosed with high specificity and sensitivity by the classifier. Most TCR sequences were rare, but some public TCRs occurred in many donors.

Here immunoSEQ multiplex PCR was the method, and the copy in TCRdb shows in-frame clones only, minus some. The sample contains hundreds of thousands of clones, more than 75% of which appear only once. V dropped 8 bases and J dropped 5; count of bases not matched to a gene: 5. CDR3 length: 12 residues. Germline CDR1 and CDR2: MDHEN and SYDVKM. As regards this clone: The antigen remains undetermined.

The chain joins TRBV28 to TRBJ2-5, with TRBD2 matching 7 bases. The sequence came from a woman aged 18-29 years in good health and CMV-seropositive. The specimen sequenced was PBMCs. CDR3 DNA: TGTGCCAGCGGGTCGACTAGCGAGACCCAGTACTTC. It specifies CASGSTSETQYF.